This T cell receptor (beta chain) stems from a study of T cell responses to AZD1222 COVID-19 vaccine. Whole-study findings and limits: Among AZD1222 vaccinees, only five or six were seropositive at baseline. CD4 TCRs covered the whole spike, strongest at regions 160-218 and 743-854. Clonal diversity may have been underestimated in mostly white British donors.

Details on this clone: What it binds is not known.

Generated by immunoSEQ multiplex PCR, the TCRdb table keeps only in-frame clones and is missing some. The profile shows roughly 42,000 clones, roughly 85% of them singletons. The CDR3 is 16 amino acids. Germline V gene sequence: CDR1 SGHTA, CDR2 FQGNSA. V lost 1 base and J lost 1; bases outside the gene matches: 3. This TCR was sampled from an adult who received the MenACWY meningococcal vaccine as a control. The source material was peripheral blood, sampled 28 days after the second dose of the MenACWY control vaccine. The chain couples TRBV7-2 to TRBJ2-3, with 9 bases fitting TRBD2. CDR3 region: CASSLGGLARTDTQYF. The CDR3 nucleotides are TGTGCCAGCAGCTTAGGGGGACTAGCCCGCACAGATACGCAGTATTTT.